Below, 11 T cell receptor beta chains from the same sample are listed, as sequenced in a study of tumor-infiltrating lymphocytes in primary liver carcinoma. Bulk tissue was left unsorted, and RNA and DNA were co-extracted from roughly 20-30 mg of it. Making TCR beta cDNA involved approximately 0.5 ug total RNA and a constant-region primer. Library construction for TCR beta comprised three nested multiplex PCR rounds performed with slightly modified ARM-PCR. Researchers ran the first two PCR rounds for 9 to 10 cycles each with TRBV1-TRBV30 forward primers and a C-beta reverse primer. TCRdb reprocessed the multiplex PCR reads with MiXCR, giving one entry per CDR3 protein. The sample shows more than 20,000 distinct CDR3 sequences, about three quarters of them seen only once. Material for sequencing was liver tumor tissue from sampling region 1. Subset indicated: tumor region T1, superior pole. Source of these receptors: a woman under 40 with primary liver carcinoma and hepatitis B virus infection.

For this clonotype: One junction end does not reproduce the germline sequence, and a read error may be involved. This sequence joins TRBV11-2 and TRBJ2-3; D tentatively fits TRBD1 or TRBD2 (5 bases each). CDR1 is SGHAT and CDR2 is FQNNGV in the germline V gene. The CDR3 consists of 16 residues. In DNA, the CDR3 is TGTGCCAGCAGCCGGGCGCGAGAGGGAAGGGGAGATGCGCAGTATTTT. Encoded protein: CASSRAREGRGDAQYF. Complete variable domain (other parts from reference TRBV11-2 and TRBJ2-3): EAGVAQSPRYKIIEKRQSVAFWCNPISGHATLYWYQQILGQGPKLLIQFQNNGVVDDSQLPKDRFSAERLKGVDSTLKIQPAKLEDSAVYLCASSRAREGRGDAQYFGPGTRLTVL.

The CDR3 region is CASSSRTRPRRTDTQYF. CDR3 coding DNA: TGTGCCAGCAGTTCCCGGACCAGACCTCGACGCACAGATACGCAGTATTTT. The rearrangement links TRBV6-6 to TRBJ2-3; D is uncertain. This CDR3 is 17 amino acids long. The germline gives CDR1 MNHNY, CDR2 SVGAGI (reference sequence). Trimming shortened V by 4 bases and J by 1 base, and 18 bases separated the two germline ends.

This clonotype was found a few times. The chain recombines TRBV29-1 with TRBJ2-2; 8 bases are a match to TRBD2. CDR3 length: 14 amino acids. V shed 1 base and J 5 bases; nucleotides not matched to a gene: 3. Germline CDR1 SQVTM, CDR2 ANQGSEA. The CDR3, as DNA: TGCAGCGTTGAAGGGACTAGCCGGACCGGGGAGCTGTTTTTT. This encodes CSVEGTSRTGELFF.

The chain uses TRBV28 and TRBJ2-7; 11 bases align to TRBD1. Germline V gene sequence: CDR1 MDHEN, CDR2 SYDVKM. J was trimmed by 6 bases and V by 4 bases; bases with no gene match: 5. This CDR3 comprises 14 residues. CDR3 amino acids: CASSSTGTGGEQYV. The CDR3 region has the DNA TGTGCCAGCAGTTCAACAGGGACAGGGGGCGAGCAGTACGTC.

About this clonotype: An end of the junction does not agree with germline; a read error may underlie this. The V and J genes are TRBV6-1 and TRBJ1-1; a possible D gene is TRBD1 (6 bases). CDR3 length: 14 residues. Germline CDR1 MNHNS, CDR2 SASEGT. Written as DNA, the CDR3 is TGTCCCAGCAGTGTTGACAGGAGGTACACTGAAGCTCTCTTT. Translation gives CPSSVDRRYTEALF.

J is TRBJ1-2 and V is TRBV28; 11 bases fit TRBD1. The germline V gene encodes CDR1 MDHEN and CDR2 SYDVKM. The CDR3 runs to 15 residues. V was clipped by 7 bases and J by 11 bases; unmatched bases: 15. DNA of the CDR3: TGTGCCAGCATCCGAGGACAGGGGGCTAACTATGATTACACCTTC. Amino acids: CASIRGQGANYDYTF.

For this clonotype: Germline and junction disagree at one end, which may indicate a read error. The gene calls are TRBV28 and TRBJ1-2; D gene unclear. This CDR3 is built from 14 residues. Germline values: CDR1 MDHEN, CDR2 SYDVKM. The CDR3 loop reads CASSLSGSGNGYTF. For the CDR3, the DNA is TGTGCCAGCAGTTTATCCGGGTCCGGTAATGGTTACACCTTC.

Points on this clonotype: Relative to the germline gene, one junction end is altered; a read error may explain this. This chain uses TRBV6-1 with TRBJ2-2; D may correspond to TRBD1 or TRBD2 (6 bases each). CDR1 is MNHNS and CDR2 is SASEGT in the germline V gene. This CDR3 region has 19 residues. CDR3 residues: CASNETLPGGAANTGELFF. CDR3 sequence (DNA): TGTGCCAGCAATGAGACCCTTCCCGGGGGCGCCGCGAACACCGGGGAGCTGTTTTTC.

Notes on this clonotype: At one end, the junction sequence differs from germline, possibly due to a read error. The gene calls are TRBV5-6 and TRBJ2-2; weak D call: TRBD1 (5 bases). Per the germline V gene, CDR1 is SGHDT and CDR2 is YYEEEE. The CDR3 length is 15 residues. CDR3 region: CASSLAPRVTVGLVF. The CDR3 DNA reads TGTGCCAGCAGCTTGGCACCCAGAGTCACCGTGGGGCTGGTTTTT.

To note about this clonotype: The conserved final phenylalanine or tryptophan is absent from the CDR3, which likely points to a read error. The chain is built from TRBV5-5 and TRBJ2-7; TRBD2 agrees at 7 bases. With 0 bases clipped from V and 3 bases from J, the junction kept 6 bases outside the gene matches. Germline CDR1 and CDR2: SGHKS and YYEKEE (reference sequence). The CDR3 length is 15 residues. The CDR3 nucleotides are TGTGCCAGCAGCTTGGCGGCTAGCGGAGTCTACGAGCAGTACATC. This gives the protein CASSLAASGVYEQYI.

To note about this clonotype: The junction shows a germline mismatch at one end, possibly a read error. This sequence joins TRBV29-1 and TRBJ2-5; the match to TRBD1 covers 10 bases. This CDR3 has 15 residues. Germline loops: CDR1 SQVTM, CDR2 ANQGSEA. The CDR3 nucleotides are TGTAGCGTTGAAGGGGGGACAGGGGAACAAGAGATCCAGTACTTC. This translates into CSVEGGTGEQEIQYF.